The 9 T cell receptor beta chains in this list originate from one sample, sequenced in a study of blood T cell repertoires in COVID-19. Method: immunoSEQ multiplex PCR; TCRdb's copy keeps in-frame clones and lacks some. The repertoire has approximately 210,000 clones, roughly four fifths of them found once; the top ten carry over 9.5%. The sample consisted of peripheral blood. Receptors were obtained from a woman aged 35 to 49 with acute or convalescent COVID-19.

The chain joins TRBV21-1 to TRBJ2-3; the DNA was not used to check the table's D call, TRBD2. TRBV21-1 is classified as a pseudogene. This CDR3 is 16 amino acids long. The CDR3 is CASSKGTSGSPDTQYF. CDR3 bases: TGTGCCAGCAGCAAAGGGACTAGCGGGAGCCCAGATACGCAGTATTTT.

This chain connects TRBV6-5 to TRBJ1-2, with unresolved D. The CDR3 runs 12 residues. Between the trimmed V and J ends, which lost 8 bases and 2 bases, there was a span of 9 bases. Germline V lookup: CDR1 MNHEY, CDR2 SVGAGI. CDR3 sequence reads: CASAQINYGYTF. CDR3 in DNA: TGTGCCAGCGCACAGATAAACTATGGCTACACCTTC.

The CDR3 sequence: CASSFWGGSYEQYF. DNA of the CDR3: TGTGCCAGCAGCTTTTGGGGGGGCTCCTACGAGCAGTACTTC. The rearrangement uses TRBV11-2 and TRBJ2-7; TRBD2 matches 7 bases. Trimming at V came to 3 bases and at J to 0 bases, leaving 2 bases not matched to a gene. Germline V gene lookup returns CDR1 SGHAT and CDR2 FQNNGV. The CDR3 consists of 14 residues.

The chain recombines TRBV1 with TRBJ2-5; TRBD2, the D gene given by the table, was not confirmed from the DNA. TRBV1 counts as a pseudogene. This CDR3 comprises 15 residues. DNA of the CDR3: TGCACCAGCAGCCCTCCGGGACTACAACAAGAGACCCAGTACTTC. It translates to CTSSPPGLQQETQYF.

This clone has a single count. The chain uses TRBV12-3 or TRBV12-4 and TRBJ1-2; D may be TRBD1 (6 bases). V lost 6 bases and J lost 8, with 16 bases in between. The length of the CDR3 is 13 residues. The CDR3: CASSSTGMGGYTF. The CDR3 DNA is TGTGCCAGCAGCTCCACAGGGATGGGGGGCTACACCTTC.

The chain recombines TRBV3-1 (or the pseudogene TRBV3-2) with TRBJ2-1; 8 bases map to TRBD2. The CDR3 is 17 amino acids. Germline CDR1 reads LGHDT; CDR2 reads YNNKEL (reference sequence). V lost 0 bases, J lost 7 bases, and 11 bases stayed unmatched. CDR3 region: CASSQDFGGAARNEQFF. DNA of the CDR3: TGTGCCAGCAGCCAAGATTTCGGGGGGGCCGCACGGAATGAGCAGTTCTTC.

The V call is TRBV12-3 or TRBV12-4, the J call TRBJ2-7; D is perhaps TRBD2 (6 bases). The CDR3 extends over 13 amino acids. Trimming removed 4 bases at V and 1 base at J, with 8 bases between. The CDR3 DNA sequence: TGTGCCAGCAGTTCCGGGACTTCCTACGAGCAGTACTTC. This sequence encodes CASSSGTSYEQYF.

This clone was detected only a few times. The chain has TRBV3-1 (or the pseudogene TRBV3-2) and TRBJ1-4; tentatively, D is TRBD1 (6 bases). CDR3 length: 14 amino acids. From germline, CDR1 is LGHDT and CDR2 YNNKEL (reference sequence). The V end was cut by 5 bases, the J end by 7 bases, with 14 bases between. DNA for the CDR3: TGTGCCAGCAGCTTCAGGGGATTTGGTGAAAAACTGTTTTTT. Encoded protein: CASSFRGFGEKLFF.

The chain couples TRBV6-5 to TRBJ2-7; TRBD2 matches at 7 bases. Germline lookup yields CDR1 MNHEY and CDR2 SVGAGI. The ends lost 6 bases at V and 0 bases at J; junction bases unmatched: 5. The CDR3 sequence is 14 residues long. The DNA of the CDR3 is TGTGCCAGCAGCCGGGCTAGCGGCTCCTACGAGCAGTACTTC. It encodes CASSRASGSYEQYF.